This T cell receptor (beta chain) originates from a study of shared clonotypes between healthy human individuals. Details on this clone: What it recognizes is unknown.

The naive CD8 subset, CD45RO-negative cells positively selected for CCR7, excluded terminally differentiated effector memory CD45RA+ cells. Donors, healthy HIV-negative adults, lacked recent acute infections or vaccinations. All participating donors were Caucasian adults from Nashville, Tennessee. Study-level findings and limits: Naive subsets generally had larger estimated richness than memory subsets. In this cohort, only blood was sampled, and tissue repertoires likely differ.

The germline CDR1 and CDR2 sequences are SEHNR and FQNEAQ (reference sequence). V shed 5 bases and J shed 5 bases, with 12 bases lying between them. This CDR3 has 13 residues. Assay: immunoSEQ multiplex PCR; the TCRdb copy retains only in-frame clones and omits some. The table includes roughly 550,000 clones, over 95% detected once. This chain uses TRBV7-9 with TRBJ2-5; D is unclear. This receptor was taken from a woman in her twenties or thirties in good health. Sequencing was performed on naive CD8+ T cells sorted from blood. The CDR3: CASSLGIQETQYF. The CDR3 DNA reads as TGTGCCAGCAGCCTAGGAATTCAGGAGACCCAGTACTTC.